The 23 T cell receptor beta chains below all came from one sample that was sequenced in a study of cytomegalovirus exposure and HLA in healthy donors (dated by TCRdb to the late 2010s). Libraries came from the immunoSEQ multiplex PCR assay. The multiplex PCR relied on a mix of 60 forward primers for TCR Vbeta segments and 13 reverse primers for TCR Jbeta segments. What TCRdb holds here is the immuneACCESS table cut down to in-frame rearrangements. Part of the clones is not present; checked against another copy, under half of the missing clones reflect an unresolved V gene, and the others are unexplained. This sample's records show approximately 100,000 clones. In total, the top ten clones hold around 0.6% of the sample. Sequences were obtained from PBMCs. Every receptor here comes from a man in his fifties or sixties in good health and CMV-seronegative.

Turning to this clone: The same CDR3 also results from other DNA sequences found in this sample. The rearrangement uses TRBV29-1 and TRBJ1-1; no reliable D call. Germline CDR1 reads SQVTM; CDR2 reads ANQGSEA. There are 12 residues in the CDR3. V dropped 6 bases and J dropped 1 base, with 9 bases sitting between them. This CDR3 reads CSVGRENTEAFF. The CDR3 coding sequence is TGCAGCGTGGGGAGGGAGAACACTGAAGCTTTCTTT.

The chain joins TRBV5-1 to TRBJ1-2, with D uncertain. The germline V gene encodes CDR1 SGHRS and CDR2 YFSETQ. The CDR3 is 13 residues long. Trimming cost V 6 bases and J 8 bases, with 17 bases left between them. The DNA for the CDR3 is TGCGCCAGCACCATTCCGGGAGTCGGAGGCTACACCTTC. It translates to CASTIPGVGGYTF.

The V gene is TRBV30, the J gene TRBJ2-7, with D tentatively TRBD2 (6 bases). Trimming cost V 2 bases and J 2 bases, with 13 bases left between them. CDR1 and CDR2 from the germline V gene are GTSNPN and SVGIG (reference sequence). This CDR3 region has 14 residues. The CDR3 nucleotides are TGTGCCTGGAGTATAGGTCGGGGGACCTACGAGCAGTACTTC. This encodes CAWSIGRGTYEQYF.

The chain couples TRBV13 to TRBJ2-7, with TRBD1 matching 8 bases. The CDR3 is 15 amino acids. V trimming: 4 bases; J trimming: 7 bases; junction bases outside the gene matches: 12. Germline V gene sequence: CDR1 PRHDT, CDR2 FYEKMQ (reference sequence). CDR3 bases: TGTGCCAGCAGCTCCGGACAGGGCAGGTTGGGTGAGCAGTACTTC. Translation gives CASSSGQGRLGEQYF.

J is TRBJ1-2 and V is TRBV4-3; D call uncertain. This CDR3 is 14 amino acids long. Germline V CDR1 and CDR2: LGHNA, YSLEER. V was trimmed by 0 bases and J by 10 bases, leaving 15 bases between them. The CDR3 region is CASSQEEADLVYTF. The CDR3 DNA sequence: TGCGCCAGCAGCCAAGAGGAGGCAGACCTTGTCTACACCTTC.

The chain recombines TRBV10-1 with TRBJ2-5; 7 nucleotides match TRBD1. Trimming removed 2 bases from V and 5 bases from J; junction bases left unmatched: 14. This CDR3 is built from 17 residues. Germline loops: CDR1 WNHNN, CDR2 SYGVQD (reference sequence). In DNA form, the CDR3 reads TGCGCCAGCAGTGAGACGAAACCGACAGGGAATGGGGAGACCCAGTACTTC. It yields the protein CASSETKPTGNGETQYF.

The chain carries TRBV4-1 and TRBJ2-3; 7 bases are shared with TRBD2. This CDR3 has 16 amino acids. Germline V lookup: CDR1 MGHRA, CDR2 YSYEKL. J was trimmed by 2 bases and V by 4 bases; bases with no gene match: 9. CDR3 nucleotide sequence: TGCGCCAGCAGCCTAGATGGGGGAGGGACCACAGATACGCAGTATTTT. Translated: CASSLDGGGTTDTQYF.

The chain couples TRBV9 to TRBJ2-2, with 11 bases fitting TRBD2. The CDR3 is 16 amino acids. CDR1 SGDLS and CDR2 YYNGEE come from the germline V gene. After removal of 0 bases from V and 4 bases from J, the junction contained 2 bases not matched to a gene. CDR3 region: CASSVVSGRATGELFF. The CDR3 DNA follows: TGTGCCAGCAGCGTAGTTAGCGGGAGGGCCACCGGGGAGCTGTTTTTT.

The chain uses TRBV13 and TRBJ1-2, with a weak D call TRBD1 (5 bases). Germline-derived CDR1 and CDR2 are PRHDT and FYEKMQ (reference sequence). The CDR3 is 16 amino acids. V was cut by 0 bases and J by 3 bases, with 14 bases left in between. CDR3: CASSLGAFRVDYGYTF. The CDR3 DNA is TGTGCCAGCAGCTTAGGTGCCTTCAGGGTGGACTATGGCTACACCTTC.

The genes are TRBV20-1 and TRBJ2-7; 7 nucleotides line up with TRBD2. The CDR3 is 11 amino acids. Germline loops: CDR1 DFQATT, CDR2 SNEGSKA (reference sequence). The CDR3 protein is CIAERGVEQYF. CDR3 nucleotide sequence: TGCATCGCTGAGCGGGGAGTCGAGCAGTACTTC.

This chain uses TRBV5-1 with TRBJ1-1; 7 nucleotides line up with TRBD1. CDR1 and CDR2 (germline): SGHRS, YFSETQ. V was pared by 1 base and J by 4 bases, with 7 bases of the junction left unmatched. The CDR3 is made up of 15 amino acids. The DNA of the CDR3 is TGCGCCAGCAGCTTGATTGAGGGGGCCGGCACTGAAGCTTTCTTT. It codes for CASSLIEGAGTEAFF.

The CDR3 DNA is TGTGCCAGCAGCTTAGGTGACTTCGGGAACACCATATATTTT. Its protein is CASSLGDFGNTIYF. The chain uses TRBV7-2 and TRBJ1-3; no clear D. V dropped 1 base and J dropped 7 bases, with 11 bases sitting between them. CDR1 SGHTA and CDR2 FQGNSA come from the germline V gene. The CDR3 contains 14 residues. Variable domain in full (rest from reference TRBV7-2 and TRBJ1-3): GAGVSQSPSNKVTEKGKDVELRCDPISGHTALYWYRQSLGQGLEFLIYFQGNSAPDKSGLPSDRFSAERTGGSVSTLTIQRTQQEDSAVYLCASSLGDFGNTIYFGEGSWLTVV.

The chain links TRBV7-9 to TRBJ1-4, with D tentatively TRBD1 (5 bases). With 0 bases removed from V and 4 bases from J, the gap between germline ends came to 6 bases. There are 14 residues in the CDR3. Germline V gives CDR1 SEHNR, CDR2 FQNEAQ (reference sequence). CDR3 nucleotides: TGTGCCAGCAGCTTAGCGGGGCTTAATGAAAAACTGTTTTTT. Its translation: CASSLAGLNEKLFF.

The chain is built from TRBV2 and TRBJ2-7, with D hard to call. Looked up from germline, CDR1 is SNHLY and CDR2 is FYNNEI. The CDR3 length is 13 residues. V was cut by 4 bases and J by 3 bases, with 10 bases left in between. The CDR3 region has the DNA TGTGCCAGCAGTGGGGCAGTTGGCTACGAGCAGTACTTC. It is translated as CASSGAVGYEQYF.

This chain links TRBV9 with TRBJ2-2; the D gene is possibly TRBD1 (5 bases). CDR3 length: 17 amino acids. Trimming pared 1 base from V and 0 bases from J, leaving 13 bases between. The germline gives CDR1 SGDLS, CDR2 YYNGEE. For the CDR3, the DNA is TGTGCCAGCAGCGTATCCCGGACAAGGTCGAACACCGGGGAGCTGTTTTTT. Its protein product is CASSVSRTRSNTGELFF.

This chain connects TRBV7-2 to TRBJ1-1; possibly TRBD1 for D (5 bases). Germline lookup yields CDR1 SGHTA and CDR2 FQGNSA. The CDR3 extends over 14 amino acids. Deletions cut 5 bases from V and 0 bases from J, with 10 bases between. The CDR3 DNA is TGTGCCAGCAGCAACGCAGGGTTGAACACTGAAGCTTTCTTT. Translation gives CASSNAGLNTEAFF.

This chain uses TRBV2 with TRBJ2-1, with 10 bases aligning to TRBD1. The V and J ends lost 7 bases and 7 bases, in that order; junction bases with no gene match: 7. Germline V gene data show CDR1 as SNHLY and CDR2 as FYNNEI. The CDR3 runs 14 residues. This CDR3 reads CASTRDRGRNEQFF. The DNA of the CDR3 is TGTGCCAGCACCCGGGACAGGGGTAGGAATGAGCAGTTCTTC.

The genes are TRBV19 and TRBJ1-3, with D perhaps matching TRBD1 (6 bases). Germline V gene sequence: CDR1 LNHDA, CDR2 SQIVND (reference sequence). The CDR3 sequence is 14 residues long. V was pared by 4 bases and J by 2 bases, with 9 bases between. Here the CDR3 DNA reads TGTGCCAGTAGTAGGGACAAGACTGGAAACACCATATATTTT. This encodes CASSRDKTGNTIYF.

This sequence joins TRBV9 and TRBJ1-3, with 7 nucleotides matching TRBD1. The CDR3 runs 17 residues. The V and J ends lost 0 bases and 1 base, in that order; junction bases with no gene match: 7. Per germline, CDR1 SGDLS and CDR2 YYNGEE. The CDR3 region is CASSVDLGGLSGNTIYF. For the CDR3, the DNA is TGTGCCAGCAGCGTAGACCTAGGGGGCTTATCTGGAAACACCATATATTTT. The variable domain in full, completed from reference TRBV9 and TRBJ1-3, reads DSGVTQTPKHLITATGQRVTLRCSPRSGDLSVYWYQQSLDQGLQFLIQYYNGEERAKGNILERFSAQQFPDLHSELNLSSLELGDSALYFCASSVDLGGLSGNTIYFGEGSWLTVV.

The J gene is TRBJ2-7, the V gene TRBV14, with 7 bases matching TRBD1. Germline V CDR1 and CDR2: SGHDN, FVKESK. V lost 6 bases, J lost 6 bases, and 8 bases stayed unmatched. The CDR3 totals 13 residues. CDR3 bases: TGTGCCAGCAGTCTCCACAGGGGCGTCGAGCAGTACTTC. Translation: CASSLHRGVEQYF.

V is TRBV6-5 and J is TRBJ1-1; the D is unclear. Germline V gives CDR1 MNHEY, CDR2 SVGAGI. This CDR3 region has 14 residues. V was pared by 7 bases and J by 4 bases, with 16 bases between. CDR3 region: CASKLEVSVTEAFF. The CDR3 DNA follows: TGTGCCAGCAAGCTAGAGGTATCGGTCACTGAAGCTTTCTTT.

The CDR3 reads CASSTWSGNQGGYTF. The CDR3 DNA reads TGTGCCAGTAGTACGTGGTCTGGTAATCAGGGGGGCTACACCTTC. The gene calls are TRBV19 and TRBJ1-2; tentatively, D is TRBD1 (6 bases). CDR1 is LNHDA and CDR2 is SQIVND in the germline V gene (reference sequence). The CDR3 loop spans 15 amino acids. The V and J ends lost 4 bases and 8 bases respectively, with 20 bases between them.

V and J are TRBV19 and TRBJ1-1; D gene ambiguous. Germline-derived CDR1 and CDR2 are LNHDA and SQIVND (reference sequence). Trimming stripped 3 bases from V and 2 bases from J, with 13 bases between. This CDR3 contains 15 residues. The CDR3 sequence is CASSISAGTNTEAFF. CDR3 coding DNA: TGTGCCAGTAGTATTTCCGCAGGAACAAACACTGAAGCTTTCTTT.